This T cell receptor (beta chain) was captured by sequencing in a study of technical replicates of blood from a few donors. TCRdb's copy holds only in-frame clones and misses some; the assay was immunoSEQ multiplex PCR. The sample lists 60,000 to 70,000 clones; about 98% were seen once. Germline values: CDR1 SEHNR, CDR2 FQNEAQ (reference sequence). V was cut by 4 bases and J by 2 bases, with 26 bases left in between. The CDR3 runs to 19 residues. The chain couples TRBV7-9 to TRBJ2-5; possible D gene TRBD1, 6 bases. The TCR sequence derives from a human donor in good health. Sequencing was done on a sample of T cells isolated from PBMCs. CDR3 residues: CASSSAPTGVWGLQETQYF. As DNA, the CDR3 is TGTGCCAGCAGCTCCGCACCGACAGGCGTATGGGGGTTACAAGAGACCCAGTACTTC.